This TCR beta chain was profiled in a study of shared clonotypes between healthy human individuals. Germline V lookup: CDR1 SGHVS, CDR2 FNYEAQ. V gave up 5 bases and J gave up 1 base; unmatched junction bases: 9. The CDR3 is made up of 17 amino acids. Sequencing was performed with immunoSEQ multiplex PCR; in TCRdb, only in-frame clones are kept and a portion is missing. The data hold approximately 2,000,000 clones, with 80% to 95% observed a single time. The V gene is TRBV7-6, the J gene TRBJ2-1, with TRBD1 matching 9 bases. The clonotype originates from a young man in good health. Some clones in this sample may be carry-over from other donors' samples. The source material was naive CD4+ T cells from PBMCs. As for subset: CD45RA+ positively selected. The CDR3 DNA is TGTGCCAGCAGCACATCCGGGACAGGGATTTCCTACAATGAGCAGTTCTTC. This gives the protein CASSTSGTGISYNEQFF.